The 29 T cell receptor beta chains presented below share a single source sample, sequenced in a study of cytomegalovirus exposure and HLA in healthy donors. 60 Vbeta and 13 Jbeta primers were used in PCR. Clones were sequenced by immunoSEQ multiplex PCR, and TCRdb holds only the in-frame ones, with some missing. The sample contains 170,000 or so clones, 84% of which appear only once. Specimen: PBMCs. All receptors derive from a boy between 2 and 15 years old in good health and CMV-seronegative.

The genes are TRBV28 and TRBJ2-7; tentatively, D is TRBD1 (6 bases). Trimming shortened V by 5 bases and J by 7 bases, and 15 bases separated the two germline ends. This CDR3 is 13 amino acids long. CDR1 MDHEN and CDR2 SYDVKM come from the germline V gene. As DNA, the CDR3 is TGTGCCAGCAGTCCCTCGGACAGAGAAGAGCAGTACTTC. Encoded protein: CASSPSDREEQYF.

The V and J genes are TRBV5-6 and TRBJ1-2, with TRBD1 as a possible D gene (6 bases). The germline V and J ends were trimmed by 0 bases and 0 bases, with 9 bases remaining between them. Germline CDR1 SGHDT, CDR2 YYEEEE. The CDR3 spans 15 residues. The CDR3 nucleotides read TGTGCCAGCAGCTTGGCGGGACAAACTAACTATGGCTACACCTTC. Amino acids: CASSLAGQTNYGYTF.

The rearrangement joins TRBV27 to TRBJ1-2; tentatively, D is TRBD1 (5 bases). The CDR3 totals 15 residues. Trimming left V 7 bases short and J 0 bases short, with 15 bases between. Germline CDR1 MNHEY, CDR2 SMNVEV (reference sequence). CDR3: CASKKEGLPNYGYTF. In DNA form, the CDR3 reads TGTGCCAGCAAGAAAGAGGGACTCCCTAACTATGGCTACACCTTC.

V is TRBV6-5 and J is TRBJ2-3; D perhaps matches TRBD2 (5 bases). The length of the CDR3 is 15 residues. Trimming took off 2 bases at V and 2 bases at J, with 11 bases between the two ends. Germline values: CDR1 MNHEY, CDR2 SVGAGI. In DNA, the CDR3 is TGTGCCAGCAGTTACGGTAGCGCCAACACAGATACGCAGTATTTT. This codes for CASSYGSANTDTQYF.

V usage is TRBV27 and J usage is TRBJ2-7, with a tentative D call TRBD1 (6 bases). This CDR3 comprises 16 residues. Germline V gives CDR1 MNHEY, CDR2 SMNVEV (reference sequence). V gave up 5 bases and J gave up 3 bases, with 20 bases separating them. CDR3 sequence: CASSPQGTVQFYEQYF. CDR3 nucleotides: TGTGCCAGCAGTCCCCAGGGGACGGTTCAATTCTACGAGCAGTACTTC.

The count of this clone is one. The V and J genes are TRBV28 and TRBJ2-1, with D possibly matching TRBD1 (6 bases). The germline V gene encodes CDR1 MDHEN and CDR2 SYDVKM. The length of the CDR3 is 11 residues. Trimming took off 6 bases at V and 12 bases at J, with 12 bases between the two ends. The CDR3 DNA follows: TGTGCCAGCAGCCCGGTCAGGGGGCAGTTCTTC. Translating it yields CASSPVRGQFF.

The genes are TRBV30 and TRBJ1-5; 9 nucleotides align to TRBD1. The ends lost 6 bases at V and 7 bases at J; junction bases unmatched: 10. The CDR3 totals 14 residues. Germline V gene sequence: CDR1 GTSNPN, CDR2 SVGIG (reference sequence). As DNA, the CDR3 is TGTGCCTGCGGGACAGGGTTGGGCCTACAGCCCCAGCATTTT. Protein sequence: CACGTGLGLQPQHF.

The chain has TRBV27 and TRBJ1-2; TRBD1 matches 8 bases. This CDR3 spans 14 amino acids. The V segment lost 2 bases and the J segment 7 bases; nucleotides outside the gene matches: 6. Germline V CDR1 and CDR2: MNHEY, SMNVEV (reference sequence). CDR3 loop: CASSLNRGIGGYTF. The CDR3 DNA reads TGTGCCAGCAGTTTAAACAGGGGGATAGGTGGCTACACCTTC.

The chain is built from TRBV11-2 and TRBJ1-1; D gene ambiguous. The V end lost 3 bases, the J end lost 2 bases, and 10 bases lay between the germline ends. The germline gives CDR1 SGHAT, CDR2 FQNNGV. There are 14 residues in the CDR3. The DNA for the CDR3 is TGTGCCAGCAGCTTCATTCGGAGAAACACTGAAGCTTTCTTT. Translation: CASSFIRRNTEAFF.

The gene calls are TRBV2 and TRBJ1-1, with TRBD1 matching 9 bases. This CDR3 is built from 15 residues. Germline V CDR1 and CDR2: SNHLY, FYNNEI. The V and J ends lost 6 bases and 4 bases, in that order; junction bases with no gene match: 9. DNA of the CDR3: TGTGCCAGCAGCCCTCTGGGACAGGGAGGCACTGAAGCTTTCTTT. This encodes CASSPLGQGGTEAFF.

This chain uses TRBV18 with TRBJ2-6; D gene uncertain. Between the trimmed V and J ends, which lost 6 bases and 0 bases, there was a span of 12 bases. This CDR3 is built from 16 residues. The germline V gene has CDR1 KGHSH and CDR2 LQKENI. The CDR3 region has the DNA TGTGCCAGCTCCCCGTTGTCCCCCTCTGGGGCCAACGTCCTGACTTTC. Its translation is CASSPLSPSGANVLTF.

This clone was observed a few times. V gene TRBV6-5 combines with J gene TRBJ2-6; maybe TRBD2 (6 bases). The germline CDR1 and CDR2 sequences are MNHEY and SVGAGI. This CDR3 region has 16 residues. Between the trimmed V and J ends, which lost 2 bases and 0 bases, there was a span of 8 bases. The CDR3: CASSYGTPSGANVLTF. The CDR3 DNA reads as TGTGCCAGCAGTTACGGGACTCCCTCTGGGGCCAACGTCCTGACTTTC.

The chain has TRBV5-1 and TRBJ2-5; a possible D gene is TRBD2 (6 bases). The CDR3 totals 14 residues. CDR1 is SGHRS and CDR2 is YFSETQ in the germline V gene. The ends were cut back, 4 bases at V and 3 bases at J, with 13 bases in the middle. CDR3 sequence (DNA): TGCGCCAGCAGCCTGGGTGGGACTGAAGAGACCCAGTACTTC. Encoded protein: CASSLGGTEETQYF. Based on the CDR3 plus reference TRBV5-1 and TRBJ2-5, the full variable domain is KAGVTQTPRYLIKTRGQQVTLSCSPISGHRSVSWYQQTPGQGLQFLFEYFSETQRNKGNFPGRFSGRQFSNSRSEMNVSTLELGDSALYLCASSLGGTEETQYFGPGTRLLVL.

The V and J genes are TRBV19 and TRBJ1-1, with D perhaps matching TRBD1 (6 bases). The CDR3 is 14 residues long. Germline CDR1 reads LNHDA; CDR2 reads SQIVND (reference sequence). Trimming shortened V by 3 bases and J by 0 bases, and 8 bases separated the two germline ends. The CDR3 region has the DNA TGTGCCAGTAGTATTACAGGGATGAACACTGAAGCTTTCTTT. This codes for CASSITGMNTEAFF.

This chain connects TRBV4-1 to TRBJ1-2; maybe TRBD1 (5 bases). Germline CDR1 reads MGHRA; CDR2 reads YSYEKL. The CDR3 loop spans 11 amino acids. V was clipped by 9 bases and J by 5 bases, with 10 bases between them. The CDR3 loop is CASHGGYGYTF. The CDR3 bases are TGCGCCAGTCATGGGGGGTATGGCTACACCTTC.

V usage is TRBV19 and J usage is TRBJ2-5, with 8 positions matching TRBD1. Per the germline V gene, CDR1 is LNHDA and CDR2 is SQIVND (reference sequence). V shed 7 bases, J shed 5 bases, and the junction held 6 bases outside the gene matches. The CDR3 sequence is 13 residues long. The CDR3 spells CASTGRGLETQYF. CDR3 in DNA: TGTGCCAGTACGGGCAGGGGGCTGGAGACCCAGTACTTC.

In its sample, this clone was seen a few times. The V and J genes are TRBV6-1 and TRBJ2-1, with a weak D call TRBD2 (8 bases). The CDR3 sequence is 15 residues long. Germline V gene lookup returns CDR1 MNHNS and CDR2 SASEGT. V was cut by 6 bases and J by 7 bases, with 19 bases left in between. The CDR3 is CASRRIAGQSNEQFF. In DNA form, the CDR3 reads TGTGCCAGCAGGAGAATAGCGGGACAGTCGAATGAGCAGTTCTTC.

The chain uses TRBV13 and TRBJ2-3; weak D call: TRBD1 (6 bases). Trimming shortened V by 5 bases and J by 1 base, and 7 bases separated the two germline ends. The CDR3 has 13 residues. Germline V gives CDR1 PRHDT, CDR2 FYEKMQ (reference sequence). The CDR3 is CASSKGGTDTQYF. The DNA for the CDR3 is TGTGCCAGCAGCAAGGGGGGCACAGATACGCAGTATTTT.

The rearrangement uses TRBV2 and TRBJ2-7; D may be TRBD1 (6 bases). This CDR3 region has 15 residues. Germline V gives CDR1 SNHLY, CDR2 FYNNEI. Trimming pared 1 base from V and 3 bases from J, leaving 13 bases between. CDR3 DNA: TGTGCCAGCAGTGAAGAGATTCAGGACAGCTACGAGCAGTACTTC. Its translation is CASSEEIQDSYEQYF.

The gene calls are TRBV5-1 and TRBJ2-7; TRBD1 matches at 9 bases. Germline V gene sequence: CDR1 SGHRS, CDR2 YFSETQ. V dropped 3 bases and J dropped 0; count of bases not matched to a gene: 7. This CDR3 has 16 residues. The DNA of the CDR3 is TGCGCCAGCAGCTGGGGCGGGACAGGGAGCTCCTACGAGCAGTACTTC. Translating it yields CASSWGGTGSSYEQYF.

The V gene is TRBV19, the J gene TRBJ1-5; perhaps TRBD1 as D (6 bases). Trimming stripped 4 bases from V and 0 bases from J, with 16 bases between. The CDR3 has 17 residues. Germline CDR1 and CDR2: LNHDA and SQIVND (reference sequence). CDR3 loop: CASSTGQLPYSNQPQHF. CDR3 DNA sequence: TGTGCCAGTAGTACCGGACAGCTACCTTATAGCAATCAGCCCCAGCATTTT.

The CDR3 nucleotides read TGTGCCAGCAGCTTAGGGATAGGGACAAGGGCTTCCGGCACCATATATTTT. Translated: CASSLGIGTRASGTIYF. The genes are TRBV7-9 and TRBJ1-3; perhaps TRBD1 as D (6 bases). The CDR3 has 17 amino acids. Deletions cut 1 base from V and 9 bases from J, with 22 bases between. Germline CDR1 is SEHNR and CDR2 is FQNEAQ (reference sequence).

This clone is a singleton in its sample. The V call is TRBV25-1, the J call TRBJ2-1, with 7 bases lining up with TRBD1. The CDR3 spans 14 residues. The ends lost 4 bases at V and 4 bases at J; junction bases unmatched: 4. Looked up from germline, CDR1 is MGHDK and CDR2 is SYGVNS. The CDR3 bases are TGTGCCAGCAGTGCGTACAGGGGTTACAATGAGCAGTTCTTC. This gives the protein CASSAYRGYNEQFF.

V is TRBV5-1 and J is TRBJ2-1; a weak D match, TRBD2 (6 bases). Trimming removed 2 bases at V and 5 bases at J, with 14 bases between. The germline V gene encodes CDR1 SGHRS and CDR2 YFSETQ. The CDR3 runs 15 residues. The CDR3 region has the DNA TGCGCCAGCAGCTTTGAGGGACTGGACCACAATGAGCAGTTCTTC. The encoded protein is CASSFEGLDHNEQFF.

The chain couples TRBV6-5 to TRBJ1-5, with a weak D call TRBD1 (6 bases). CDR1 MNHEY and CDR2 SVGAGI come from the germline V gene. The CDR3 extends over 14 amino acids. With 5 bases removed from V and 7 bases from J, the gap between germline ends came to 15 bases. The DNA for the CDR3 is TGTGCCAGCAGTCGTCGGGACAAGGACCAGCCCCAGCATTTT. This gives the protein CASSRRDKDQPQHF.

This clone was counted a few times. The chain links TRBV7-9 to TRBJ2-1, with 7 bases that match TRBD1. This CDR3 has 16 amino acids. Trimming removed 5 bases from V and 4 bases from J; junction bases left unmatched: 11. CDR1 and CDR2 from the germline V gene are SEHNR and FQNEAQ (reference sequence). The CDR3 nucleotides read TGTGCCAGCAGCCCCCGGGACAGAGAAGAGTACAATGAGCAGTTCTTC. Residues: CASSPRDREEYNEQFF.

The chain links TRBV2 to TRBJ2-7, with D unresolved. The V gene's germline CDR1 is SNHLY and CDR2 FYNNEI. V was clipped by 2 bases and J by 3 bases, with 11 bases between them. The CDR3 has 14 residues. The CDR3 DNA is TGTGCCAGCAGTGAACAACACTATAACTACGAGCAGTACTTC. Translated: CASSEQHYNYEQYF.

This rearrangement joins TRBV2 to TRBJ2-7; D perhaps matches TRBD2 (5 bases). The CDR3 consists of 13 residues. The V and J ends lost 7 bases and 3 bases respectively, with 13 bases between them. Germline V CDR1 and CDR2: SNHLY, FYNNEI. The CDR3 protein is CASNTEDGYEQYF. The CDR3 DNA reads as TGTGCCAGCAATACGGAGGACGGCTACGAGCAGTACTTC.

J is TRBJ1-1 and V is TRBV27, with D hard to call. The CDR3 is 14 residues long. The germline CDR1 and CDR2 sequences are MNHEY and SMNVEV (reference sequence). V was shortened by 3 bases and J by 6 bases, with 14 bases between the two germline ends. CDR3 region: CASSFGVNTAEAFF. Here the CDR3 DNA reads TGTGCCAGCAGTTTCGGGGTTAACACAGCTGAAGCTTTCTTT.